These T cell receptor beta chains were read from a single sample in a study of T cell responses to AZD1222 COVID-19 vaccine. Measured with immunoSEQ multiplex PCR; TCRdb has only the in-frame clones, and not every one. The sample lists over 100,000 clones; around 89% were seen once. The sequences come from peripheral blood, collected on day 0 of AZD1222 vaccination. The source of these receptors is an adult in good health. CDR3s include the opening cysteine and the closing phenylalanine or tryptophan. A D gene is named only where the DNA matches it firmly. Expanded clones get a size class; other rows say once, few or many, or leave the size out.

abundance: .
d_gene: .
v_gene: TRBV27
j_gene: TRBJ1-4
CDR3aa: CASSLWGGRGEKLFF
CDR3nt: TGTGCCAGCAGTTTATGGGGAGGGCGCGGGGAAAAACTGTTTTTT

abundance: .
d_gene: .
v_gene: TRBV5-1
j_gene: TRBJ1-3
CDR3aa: CASSLAQGEGYTIYF
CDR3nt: TGCGCCAGCAGCTTGGCACAGGGCGAGGGATACACCATATATTTT

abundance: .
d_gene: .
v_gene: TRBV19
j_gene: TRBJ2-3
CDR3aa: CASSIVDSRTDTQYF
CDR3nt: TGTGCCAGTAGTATAGTTGACAGTCGCACAGATACGCAGTATTTT

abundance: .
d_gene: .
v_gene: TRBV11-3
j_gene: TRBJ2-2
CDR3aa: CASSLVTGNTGELFF
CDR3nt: TGTGCCAGCAGCTTAGTGACAGGGAACACCGGGGAGCTGTTTTTT

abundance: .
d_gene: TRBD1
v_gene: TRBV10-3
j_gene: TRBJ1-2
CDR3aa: CAIRGLQGAGDYGYTF
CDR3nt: TGTGCCATCAGGGGATTACAGGGGGCGGGTGACTATGGCTACACCTTC

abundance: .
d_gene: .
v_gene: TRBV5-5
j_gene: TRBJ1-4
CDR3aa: CASSLATRTEEKLFF
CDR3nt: TGTGCCAGCAGCTTGGCCACCAGGACAGAGGAAAAACTGTTTTTT

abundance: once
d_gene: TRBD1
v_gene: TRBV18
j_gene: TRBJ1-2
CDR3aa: CASSEDRGRGGYTF
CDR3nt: TGTGCCAGCTCAGAGGACAGGGGGCGAGGTGGCTACACCTTC

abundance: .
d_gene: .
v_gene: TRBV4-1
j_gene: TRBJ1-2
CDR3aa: CASSQDRTANYGYTF
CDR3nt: TGCGCCAGCAGCCAAGATCGAACAGCGAACTATGGCTACACCTTC

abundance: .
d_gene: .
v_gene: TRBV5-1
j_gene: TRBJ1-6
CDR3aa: CASSPAGVLSMGSPLHF
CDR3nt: TGCGCCAGCAGCCCCGCCGGGGTTCTATCGATGGGGTCACCCCTCCACTTT

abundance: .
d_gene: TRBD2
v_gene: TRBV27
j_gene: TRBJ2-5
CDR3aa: CASSPPGLAQETQYF
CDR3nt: TGTGCCAGCAGTCCTCCGGGACTAGCACAAGAGACCCAGTACTTC

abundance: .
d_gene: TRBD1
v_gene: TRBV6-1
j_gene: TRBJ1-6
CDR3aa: CASSERLQGQPYSPLHF
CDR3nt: TGTGCCAGCAGTGAACGCTTACAGGGACAGCCATATTCACCCCTCCACTTT

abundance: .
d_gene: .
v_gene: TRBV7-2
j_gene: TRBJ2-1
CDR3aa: CASSSPRSQFF
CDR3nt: TGTGCCAGCAGCTCACCCCGCAGTCAGTTCTTC

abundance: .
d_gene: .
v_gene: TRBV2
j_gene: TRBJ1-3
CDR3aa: CASSSGFSGNTIYF
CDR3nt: TGTGCCAGCAGTTCAGGCTTCTCTGGAAACACCATATATTTT

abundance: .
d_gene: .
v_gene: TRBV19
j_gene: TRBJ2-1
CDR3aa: CASSPPGTFEQFF
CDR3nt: TGTGCCAGTAGTCCTCCTGGGACATTTGAGCAGTTCTTC

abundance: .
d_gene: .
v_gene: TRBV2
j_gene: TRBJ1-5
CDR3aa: CASSAADYSNQLQHF
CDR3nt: TGTGCCAGCAGTGCCGCGGACTATAGCAATCAGCTCCAGCATTTT

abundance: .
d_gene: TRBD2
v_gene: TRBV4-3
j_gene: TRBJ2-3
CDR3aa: CASSQDLSGGPPNTQYF
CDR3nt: TGCGCCAGCAGCCAAGATCTGAGCGGGGGGCCACCCAATACGCAGTATTTT

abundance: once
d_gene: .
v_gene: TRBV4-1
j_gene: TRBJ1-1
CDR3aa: CASSQAGRSEAFF
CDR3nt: TGCGCCAGCAGCCAAGCGGGTAGGAGTGAAGCTTTCTTT

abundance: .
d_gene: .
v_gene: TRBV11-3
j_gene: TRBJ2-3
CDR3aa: CASSLGGMGGGDTQYF
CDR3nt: TGTGCCAGCAGCTTAGGAGGAATGGGAGGGGGAGATACGCAGTATTTT

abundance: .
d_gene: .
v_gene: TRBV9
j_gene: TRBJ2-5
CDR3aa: CASSVGAGSAGETQYF
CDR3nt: TGTGCCAGCAGCGTAGGGGCGGGTAGCGCGGGCGAGACCCAGTACTTC

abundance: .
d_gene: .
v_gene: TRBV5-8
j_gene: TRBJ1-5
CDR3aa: CASSILQGPQPQHF
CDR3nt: TGTGCCAGCAGCATCCTACAGGGTCCCCAGCCCCAGCATTTT

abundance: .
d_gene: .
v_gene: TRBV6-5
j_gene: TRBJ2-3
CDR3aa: CASSYRTSLDTQYF
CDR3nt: TGTGCCAGCAGTTACCGGACGAGCCTCGATACGCAGTATTTT

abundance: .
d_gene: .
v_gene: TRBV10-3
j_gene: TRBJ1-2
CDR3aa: CAISDSSLGVEVKSTF
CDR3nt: TGTGCCATCAGTGACTCTTCGCTAGGTGTGGAGGTAAAGAGTACCTTC

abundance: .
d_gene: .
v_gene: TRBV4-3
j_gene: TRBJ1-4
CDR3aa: CASSQVWQGGEKLFF
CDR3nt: TGCGCCAGCAGCCAAGTTTGGCAGGGCGGTGAAAAACTGTTTTTT

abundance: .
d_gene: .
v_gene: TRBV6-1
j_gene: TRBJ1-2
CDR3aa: CASSDRGPYGYTF
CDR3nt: TGTGCCAGCAGTGACAGGGGACCGTATGGCTACACCTTC

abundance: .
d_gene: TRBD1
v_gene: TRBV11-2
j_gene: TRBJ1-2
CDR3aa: CASRPGQSNYGYTF
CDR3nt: TGTGCCAGCAGACCGGGACAGAGCAACTATGGCTACACCTTC

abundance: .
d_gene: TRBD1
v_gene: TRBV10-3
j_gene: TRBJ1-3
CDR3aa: CAISRDRVGNTIYF
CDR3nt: TGTGCCATCAGCCGGGACAGGGTAGGAAACACCATATATTTT

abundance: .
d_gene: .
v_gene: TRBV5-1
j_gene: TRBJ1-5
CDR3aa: CASMDRQPQHF
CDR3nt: TGCGCCAGCATGGATCGGCAGCCCCAGCATTTT

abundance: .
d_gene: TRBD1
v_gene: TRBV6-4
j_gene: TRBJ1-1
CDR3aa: CASSATGTGKTEAFF
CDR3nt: TGTGCCAGCAGTGCCACCGGGACAGGGAAAACTGAAGCTTTCTTT

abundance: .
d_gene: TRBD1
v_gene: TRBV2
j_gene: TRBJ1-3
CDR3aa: CASRGDRGNTIYF
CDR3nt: TGTGCCAGCAGGGGGGACAGGGGAAACACCATATATTTT

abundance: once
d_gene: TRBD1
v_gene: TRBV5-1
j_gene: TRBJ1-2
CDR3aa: CASSLATGGSDGYTF
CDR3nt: TGCGCCAGCAGCTTGGCCACAGGGGGCAGCGATGGCTACACCTTC

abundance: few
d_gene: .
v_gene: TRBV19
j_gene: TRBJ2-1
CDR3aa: CATGWGRNNEQFF
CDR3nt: TGTGCCACTGGATGGGGGCGCAACAATGAGCAGTTCTTC

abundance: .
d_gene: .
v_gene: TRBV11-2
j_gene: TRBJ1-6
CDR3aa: CASSPPGGYSPLHF
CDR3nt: TGTGCCAGCAGTCCGCCCGGGGGTTATTCACCCCTCCACTTT

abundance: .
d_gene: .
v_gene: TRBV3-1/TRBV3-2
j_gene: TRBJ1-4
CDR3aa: CASSQVNGNEKLFF
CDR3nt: TGTGCCAGCAGCCAAGTGAACGGGAATGAAAAACTGTTTTTT

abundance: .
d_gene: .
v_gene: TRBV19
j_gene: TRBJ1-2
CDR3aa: CASSTSPPLSNYGYTF
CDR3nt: TGTGCCAGTAGTACGAGCCCACCGTTATCTAACTATGGCTACACCTTC

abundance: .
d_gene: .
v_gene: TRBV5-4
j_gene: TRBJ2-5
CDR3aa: CASSFRLQETQYF
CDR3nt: TGTGCCAGCAGCTTTCGACTCCAAGAGACCCAGTACTTC

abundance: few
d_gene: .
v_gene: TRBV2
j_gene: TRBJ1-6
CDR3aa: CASSSRDGHSPLHF
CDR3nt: TGTGCCAGCAGTTCCCGGGACGGGCATTCACCCCTCCACTTT

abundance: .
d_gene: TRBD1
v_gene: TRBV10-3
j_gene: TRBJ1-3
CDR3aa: CAISTDRGFGNTIYF
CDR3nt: TGTGCCATCAGTACGGACAGGGGGTTCGGAAACACCATATATTTT

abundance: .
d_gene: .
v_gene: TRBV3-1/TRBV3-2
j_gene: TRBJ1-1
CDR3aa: CASSHSDKSNTEAFF
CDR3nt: TGTGCCAGCAGCCACTCCGACAAGTCGAACACTGAAGCTTTCTTT

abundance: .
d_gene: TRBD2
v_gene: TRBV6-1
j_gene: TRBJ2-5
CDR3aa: CASSEAGGKETQYF
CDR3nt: TGTGCCAGCAGTGAAGCGGGAGGGAAAGAGACCCAGTACTTC

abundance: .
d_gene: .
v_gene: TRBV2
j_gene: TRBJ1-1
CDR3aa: CASSESAGEAFF
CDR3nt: TGTGCCAGCAGTGAATCGGCAGGCGAAGCTTTCTTT

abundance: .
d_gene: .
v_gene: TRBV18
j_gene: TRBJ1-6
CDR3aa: CASSDWGLSSYNSPLHF
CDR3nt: TGTGCCAGCTCCGACTGGGGTCTAAGCTCCTATAATTCACCCCTCCACTTT

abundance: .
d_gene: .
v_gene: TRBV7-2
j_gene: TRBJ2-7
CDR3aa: CASSLWDPPTYEQYF
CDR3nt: TGTGCCAGCAGCTTATGGGACCCCCCTACCTACGAGCAGTACTTC

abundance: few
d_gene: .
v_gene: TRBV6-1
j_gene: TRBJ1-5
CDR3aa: CASSERATTGQPQHF
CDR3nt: TGTGCCAGCAGTGAAAGGGCAACGACGGGTCAGCCCCAGCATTTT

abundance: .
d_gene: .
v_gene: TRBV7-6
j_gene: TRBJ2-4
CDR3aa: CASSLVQPGTLGSVVQYF
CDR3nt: TGTGCCAGCAGCTTAGTCCAACCCGGGACCCTCGGATCGGTGGTTCAGTACTTC

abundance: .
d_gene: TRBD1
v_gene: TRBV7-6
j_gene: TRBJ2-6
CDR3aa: CASKLGTGQGMSGANVLTF
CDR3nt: TGTGCCAGCAAGCTTGGGACGGGACAGGGGATGTCTGGGGCCAACGTCCTGACTTTC

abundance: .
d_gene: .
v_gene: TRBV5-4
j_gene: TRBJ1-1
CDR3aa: CASSLGTVEAFF
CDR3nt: TGTGCCAGCAGCTTGGGGACAGTTGAAGCTTTCTTT